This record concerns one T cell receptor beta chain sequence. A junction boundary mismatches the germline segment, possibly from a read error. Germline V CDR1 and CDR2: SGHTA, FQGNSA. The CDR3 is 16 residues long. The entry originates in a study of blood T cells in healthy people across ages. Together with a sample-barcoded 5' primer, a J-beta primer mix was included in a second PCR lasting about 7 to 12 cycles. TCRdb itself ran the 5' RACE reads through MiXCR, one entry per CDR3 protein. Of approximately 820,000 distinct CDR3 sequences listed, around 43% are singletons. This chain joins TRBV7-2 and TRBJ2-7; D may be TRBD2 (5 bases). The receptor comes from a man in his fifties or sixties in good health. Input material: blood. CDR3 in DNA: TGTGTCAGCAGCTTGAATGCCCCGCGGGCCTCCTACGAGCAGTACTTC. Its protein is CVSSLNAPRASYEQYF.